The 24 T cell receptor beta chains in this list originate from one sample, sequenced in a study of response to subunit inactivated influenza vaccine. TCRdb fed the RT-PCR reads into MiXCR, producing one record per CDR3 protein. Among more than 450,000 distinct CDR3 sequences, roughly 10% were seen once, and the ten largest hold 8% to 13%. The same specimen was also included in a second study, on T cells expressing NK-cell markers. That publication notes: TCR beta libraries carry UMIs added by 5'RACE template switching.

Sequences were derived from PBMCs from blood, sampled on the day of vaccination. The receptors here all came from a man aged 50 to 59 who received an inactivated influenza vaccine.

The chain uses TRBV12-3 or TRBV12-4 and TRBJ2-3; no clear D. V was pared by 7 bases and J by 1 base, with 15 bases between. This CDR3 is 15 amino acids long. The CDR3 protein is CASTPRRRGTDTQYF. In DNA form, the CDR3 reads TGTGCCAGCACCCCGCGGCGGAGAGGCACAGATACGCAGTATTTT.

This clonotype was seen ten or more times. The rearrangement links TRBV20-1 to TRBJ2-7, with 8 bases matching TRBD2. The CDR3 extends over 15 amino acids. The J segment lost 0 bases and the V segment lost 3 bases, leaving 7 bases of the junction unmatched. Looked up from germline, CDR1 is DFQATT and CDR2 is SNEGSKA (reference sequence). The CDR3 is CSARALRGDSYEQYF. The CDR3, as DNA: TGCAGTGCTAGGGCCTTGCGGGGGGACTCCTACGAGCAGTACTTC.

This chain joins TRBV11-2 and TRBJ1-2; no reliable D call. The germline V gene encodes CDR1 SGHAT and CDR2 FQNNGV. Trimming took 5 bases from V and 8 from J, leaving 15 bases between them. This CDR3 comprises 13 residues. CDR3 residues: CASSPDLQRGYTF. DNA for the CDR3: TGTGCCAGCAGCCCGGACCTCCAACGGGGCTACACCTTC.

The table lists this clonotype with a few counts. V is TRBV5-1 and J is TRBJ2-1; 8 bases fit TRBD1. Germline-derived CDR1 and CDR2 are SGHRS and YFSETQ. V dropped 2 bases and J dropped 6; count of bases not matched to a gene: 7. This CDR3 comprises 15 residues. CDR3 loop: CASSFQGAGGNEQFF. The CDR3 DNA reads as TGCGCCAGCAGCTTTCAGGGGGCAGGCGGCAATGAGCAGTTCTTC.

The chain joins TRBV11-2 to TRBJ1-5; 7 bases are a match to TRBD1. Trimming took 1 base from V and 4 from J; bases not matched to a gene: 4. The germline CDR1 and CDR2 sequences are SGHAT and FQNNGV. This CDR3 is 15 amino acids long. Written as DNA, the CDR3 is TGTGCCAGCAGCTTAGGAATACAGGGGAATCAGCCCCAGCATTTT. Residues: CASSLGIQGNQPQHF.

This clonotype was counted between two and nine times. The CDR3 loop is CASSPSGLQETQYF. CDR3 DNA: TGTGCCAGCTCACCATCGGGACTACAAGAGACCCAGTACTTC. The chain is built from TRBV18 and TRBJ2-5; 7 positions agree with TRBD2. CDR1 and CDR2 from the germline V gene are KGHSH and LQKENI. V shed 2 bases and J 2 bases; nucleotides not matched to a gene: 2. The CDR3 is 14 amino acids. The full variable domain, rest sourced from reference TRBV18 and TRBJ2-5, is NAGVMQNPRHLVRRRGQEARLRCSPMKGHSHVYWYRQLPEEGLKFMVYLQKENIIDESGMPKERFSAEFPKEGPSILRIQQVVRGDSAAYFCASSPSGLQETQYFGPGTRLLVL.

The V call is TRBV18, the J call TRBJ2-6; D not resolved. V lost 2 bases to trimming and J lost 0 bases, with 20 bases between them. Germline V gene sequence: CDR1 KGHSH, CDR2 LQKENI. The CDR3 runs to 20 residues. CDR3 nucleotides: TGTGCCAGCTCACCATCCCAGAGGCGTTTCGCCGACTCTGGGGCCAACGTCCTGACTTTC. Translation: CASSPSQRRFADSGANVLTF.

This clonotype was recorded at least ten times. J is TRBJ2-1 and V is TRBV29-1; the D gene is possibly TRBD2 (5 bases). The CDR3 contains 14 residues. V lost 4 bases and J 9 bases, leaving 19 bases between the germline ends. CDR1 is SQVTM and CDR2 is ANQGSEA in the germline V gene. The CDR3 loop reads CSVGSQRPGTEQFF. The CDR3, as DNA: TGCAGCGTTGGATCCCAGCGCCCGGGAACTGAGCAGTTCTTC.

The sample holds a few counts of this clonotype. The chain's CDR3 is CSARVQGTGELFF. As DNA, the CDR3 is TGCAGTGCTAGAGTGCAGGGTACCGGGGAGCTGTTTTTT. The chain carries TRBV20-1 and TRBJ2-2; weak D call: TRBD1 (5 bases). Trimming cost V 1 base and J 5 bases, with 8 bases left between them. Germline CDR1 DFQATT, CDR2 SNEGSKA (reference sequence). The CDR3 contains 13 residues.

This clonotype was found many times. This chain links TRBV25-1 with TRBJ1-6; no definite D call. Germline V CDR1 and CDR2: MGHDK, SYGVNS. This CDR3 has 18 residues. The V and J ends lost 2 bases and 0 bases respectively, with 14 bases between them. The DNA for the CDR3 is TGTGCCAGCAGTGAAGGAAAAGGATTCGGCTCCTATAATTCACCCCTCCACTTT. As protein: CASSEGKGFGSYNSPLHF.

J is TRBJ2-1 and V is TRBV20-1, with D tentatively TRBD1 or TRBD2 (6 bases each). The V end lost 6 bases, the J end lost 5 bases, and 14 bases lay between the germline ends. CDR1 is DFQATT and CDR2 is SNEGSKA in the germline V gene (reference sequence). The CDR3 totals 13 residues. CDR3 nucleotides: TGCAGTGCAGGGGGACTGCCAAACAATGAGCAGTTCTTC. Translating gives CSAGGLPNNEQFF.

The V and J genes are TRBV20-1 and TRBJ2-3; D gene uncertain. Trimming left V 3 bases short and J 1 base short, with 17 bases between. Per the germline V gene, CDR1 is DFQATT and CDR2 is SNEGSKA (reference sequence). The CDR3 totals 16 residues. The DNA for the CDR3 is TGCAGTGCTAGTGGCCTAGGAATCGGTCGCACAGATACGCAGTATTTT. Amino acid sequence: CSASGLGIGRTDTQYF.

This sequence joins TRBV18 and TRBJ1-6; no definite D call. V lost 3 bases, J lost 8 bases, and 14 bases lay in between. Germline CDR1 and CDR2: KGHSH and LQKENI. CDR3 length: 15 amino acids. The chain's CDR3 is CASSPRPPGDSPLHF. The DNA of the CDR3 is TGTGCCAGCTCACCCAGGCCGCCCGGAGATTCACCCCTCCACTTT.

In this sample, this clonotype turned up a few times. V gene TRBV5-1 combines with J gene TRBJ1-2; D remains ambiguous. Trimming shortened V by 4 bases and J by 0 bases, and 16 bases separated the two germline ends. The CDR3 is 16 amino acids. Per germline, CDR1 SGHRS and CDR2 YFSETQ. The CDR3 here is CASSHNTDTTNYGYTF. CDR3 sequence (DNA): TGCGCCAGCAGCCACAATACAGACACGACTAACTATGGCTACACCTTC.

The chain employs TRBV7-2 and TRBJ2-7, with TRBD2 as a possible D gene (6 bases). Germline V gene lookup returns CDR1 SGHTA and CDR2 FQGNSA. The CDR3 totals 15 residues. The germline V and J ends were trimmed by 4 bases and 0 bases, with 13 bases remaining between them. CDR3 amino acids: CASSYWLAYSYEQYF. In DNA form, the CDR3 reads TGTGCCAGCAGCTACTGGCTAGCGTACTCCTACGAGCAGTACTTC.

This clonotype was counted ten times or more. This chain links TRBV30 with TRBJ2-3; TRBD2 matches at 10 bases. The CDR3 runs 15 residues. Germline CDR1 and CDR2: GTSNPN and SVGIG (reference sequence). The junction had 6 bases not matched to a gene; V was cut back by 1 base and J by 5 bases. CDR3 in amino acids: CAWSAGLAYGDTQYF. The DNA of the CDR3 is TGTGCCTGGAGTGCGGGACTAGCGTATGGAGATACGCAGTATTTT. The complete variable domain, with remaining parts taken from reference TRBV30 and TRBJ2-3, reads SQTIHQWPATLVQPVGSPLSLECTVEGTSNPNLYWYRQAAGRGLQLLFYSVGIGQISSEVPQNLSASRPQDRQFILSSKKLLLSDSGFYLCAWSAGLAYGDTQYFGPGTRLTVL.

The chain couples TRBV29-1 to TRBJ1-1; 8 nucleotides line up with TRBD1. V shed 8 bases and J 4 bases; nucleotides not matched to a gene: 6. Germline CDR1 reads SQVTM; CDR2 reads ANQGSEA. The CDR3 has 12 residues. The CDR3 loop reads CSCGQGGTEAFF. The CDR3 DNA follows: TGCAGCTGTGGACAGGGAGGCACTGAAGCTTTCTTT.

This sequence joins TRBV29-1 and TRBJ1-4; 7 bases map to TRBD1. Germline CDR1 and CDR2: SQVTM and ANQGSEA. The CDR3 length is 13 residues. V was pared by 3 bases and J by 7 bases, with 5 bases of the junction left unmatched. The CDR3 sequence is CSVDEGAGEKLFF. The DNA of the CDR3 is TGCAGCGTTGACGAGGGGGCAGGTGAAAAACTGTTTTTT. Full variable domain (missing parts from reference TRBV29-1 and TRBJ1-4): SAVISQKPSRDICQRGTSLTIQCQVDSQVTMMFWYRQQPGQSLTLIATANQGSEATYESGFVIDKFPISRPNLTFSTLTVSNMSPEDSSIYLCSVDEGAGEKLFFGSGTQLSVL.

This clonotype was counted only a few times. The V and J genes are TRBV20-1 and TRBJ2-5; 12 bases are a match to TRBD2. Losses at the gene ends were 6 bases for V and 5 bases for J; bases not matched to a gene: 4. The CDR3 is 13 residues long. CDR1 and CDR2 (germline): DFQATT, SNEGSKA (reference sequence). CDR3 residues: CSASSGRVETQYF. CDR3 DNA: TGCAGTGCATCTAGCGGGAGGGTTGAGACCCAGTACTTC.

Details on this clonotype: An end of the junction does not agree with germline; a read error may underlie this. This chain joins TRBV4-3 and TRBJ1-4, with 9 bases aligning to TRBD1. The CDR3 totals 16 residues. Looked up from germline, CDR1 is LGHNA and CDR2 is YSLEER. In DNA, the CDR3 is TGCGCCAGCAGCCAAGATACGGGGACAGGGAGAGAAAAACTGTTCTTT. Its protein is CASSQDTGTGREKLFF.

This clonotype was seen repeatedly, ten times or more. The V call is TRBV6-2 or TRBV6-3, the J call TRBJ1-6, with 7 bases matching TRBD1. Germline V gene lookup returns CDR1 MNHEY and CDR2 SVGEGT. The trim removed 5 bases at V and 7 bases at J, leaving 8 bases unmatched. This CDR3 spans 15 amino acids. CDR3 region: CASSKGTVENSPLHF. The CDR3 nucleotides read TGTGCCAGCAGTAAAGGGACAGTCGAAAATTCACCCCTCCACTTT.

There are a few counts of this clonotype. The chain has TRBV6-5 and TRBJ2-3; 8 nucleotides match TRBD2. This CDR3 comprises 16 residues. Germline-derived CDR1 and CDR2 are MNHEY and SVGAGI. The trim removed 0 bases at V and 6 bases at J, leaving 8 bases unmatched. The CDR3 sequence is CASSYSPAGGRDTQYF. CDR3 DNA: TGTGCCAGCAGTTACTCTCCGGCGGGGGGCCGTGATACGCAGTATTTT.

This clonotype was detected only a few times. The chain recombines TRBV29-1 with TRBJ2-3; D remains unclear. V shed 4 bases and J shed 4 bases, with 12 bases lying between them. CDR3 size: 13 residues. Germline lookup yields CDR1 SQVTM and CDR2 ANQGSEA. The CDR3: CSVAAIPADTQYF. The CDR3 DNA is TGCAGCGTTGCGGCGATTCCTGCAGATACGCAGTATTTT.

The chain links TRBV2 to TRBJ2-5, with D hard to call. The CDR3 totals 17 residues. Trimming pared 3 bases from V and 1 base from J, leaving 18 bases between. CDR1 SNHLY and CDR2 FYNNEI come from the germline V gene. This CDR3 reads CASSDEASLRFQETQYF. CDR3 in DNA: TGTGCCAGCAGTGATGAGGCCAGCTTGAGATTCCAAGAGACCCAGTACTTC.